The next 2 T cell receptor beta chains were all read from a single sample in a study of cytomegalovirus exposure and HLA in healthy donors. Both 60 Vbeta primers and 13 Jbeta primers went into the PCR. Profiling relied on immunoSEQ multiplex PCR, and the TCRdb table lists in-frame clones only, not all of them. The repertoire includes about 130,000 clones, about 79% of them detected once, and 2.5% to 3.5% sits in the top ten. The specimen was PBMCs. The receptors come from a woman in her forties or fifties in good health and CMV-seronegative.

As to this clone: Different DNA sequences within this sample yield the same CDR3. V gene TRBV28 combines with J gene TRBJ2-3; 11 nucleotides agree with TRBD2. V lost 6 bases and J lost 1; bases outside the gene matches: 3. This CDR3 is built from 15 residues. In germline, CDR1 is MDHEN, CDR2 SYDVKM. In DNA form, the CDR3 reads TGTGCCAGCAGACTAGCGGGAGCGGGCACAGATACGCAGTATTTT. Its translation is CASRLAGAGTDTQYF.

V and J are TRBV7-2 and TRBJ2-3; a possible D gene is TRBD2 (5 bases). V dropped 0 bases and J dropped 7 bases, with 11 bases sitting between them. Germline V lookup: CDR1 SGHTA, CDR2 FQGNSA. The CDR3 is 14 amino acids. As DNA, the CDR3 is TGTGCCAGCAGCTTAGCGGGAGTGTCCAATACGCAGTATTTT. This translates into CASSLAGVSNTQYF.